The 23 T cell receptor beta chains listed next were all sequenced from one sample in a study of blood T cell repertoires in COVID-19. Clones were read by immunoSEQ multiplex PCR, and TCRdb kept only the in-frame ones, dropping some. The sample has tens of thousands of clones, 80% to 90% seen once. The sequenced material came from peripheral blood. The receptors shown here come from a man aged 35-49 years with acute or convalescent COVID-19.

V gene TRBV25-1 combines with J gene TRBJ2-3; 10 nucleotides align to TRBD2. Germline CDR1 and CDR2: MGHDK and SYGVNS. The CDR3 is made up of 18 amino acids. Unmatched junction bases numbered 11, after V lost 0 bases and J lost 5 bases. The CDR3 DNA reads TGTGCCAGCAGTGAATATGGCCTAACTAGCGGGGTAGGAGATACGCAGTATTTT. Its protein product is CASSEYGLTSGVGDTQYF.

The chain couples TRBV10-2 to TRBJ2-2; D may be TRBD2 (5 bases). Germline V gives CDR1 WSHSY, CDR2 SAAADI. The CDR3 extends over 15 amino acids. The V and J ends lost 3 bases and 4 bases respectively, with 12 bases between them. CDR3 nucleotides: TGCGCCAGCAGTGAAAGTCGGGGAATCACCGGGGAGCTGTTTTTT. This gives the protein CASSESRGITGELFF.

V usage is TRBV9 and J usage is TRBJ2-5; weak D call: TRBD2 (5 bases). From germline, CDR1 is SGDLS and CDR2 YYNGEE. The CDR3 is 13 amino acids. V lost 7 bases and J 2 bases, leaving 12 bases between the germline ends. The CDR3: CASEGVAQETQYF. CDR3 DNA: TGTGCCAGCGAGGGAGTAGCGCAAGAGACCCAGTACTTC.

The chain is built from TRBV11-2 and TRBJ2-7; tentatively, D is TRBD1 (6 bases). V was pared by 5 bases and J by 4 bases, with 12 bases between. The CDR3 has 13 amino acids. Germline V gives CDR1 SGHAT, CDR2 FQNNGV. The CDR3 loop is CASSQGQLYEQYF. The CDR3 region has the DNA TGTGCCAGCAGCCAGGGGCAGCTTTACGAGCAGTACTTC.

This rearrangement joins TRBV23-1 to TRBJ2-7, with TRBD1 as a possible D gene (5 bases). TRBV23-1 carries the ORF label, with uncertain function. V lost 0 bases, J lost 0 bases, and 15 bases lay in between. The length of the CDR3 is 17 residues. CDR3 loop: CASSQSPGHQSSYEQYF. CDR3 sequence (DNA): TGCGCCAGCAGTCAATCCCCAGGACACCAAAGCTCCTACGAGCAGTACTTC.

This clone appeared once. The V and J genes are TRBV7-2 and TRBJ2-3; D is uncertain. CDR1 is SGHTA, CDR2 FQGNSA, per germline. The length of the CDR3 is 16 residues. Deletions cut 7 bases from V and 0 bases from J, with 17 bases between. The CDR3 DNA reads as TGTGCCAGCACAACAGTTTCTCTTACTAGCACAGATACGCAGTATTTT. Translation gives CASTTVSLTSTDTQYF.

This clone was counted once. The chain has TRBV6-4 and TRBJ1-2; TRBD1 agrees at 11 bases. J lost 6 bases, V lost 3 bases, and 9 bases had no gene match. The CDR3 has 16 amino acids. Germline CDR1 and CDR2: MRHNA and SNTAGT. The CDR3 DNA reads TGTGCCAGCAGTGATACGGGACAGGGGGGAAGTGATGGCTACACCTTC. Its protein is CASSDTGQGGSDGYTF.

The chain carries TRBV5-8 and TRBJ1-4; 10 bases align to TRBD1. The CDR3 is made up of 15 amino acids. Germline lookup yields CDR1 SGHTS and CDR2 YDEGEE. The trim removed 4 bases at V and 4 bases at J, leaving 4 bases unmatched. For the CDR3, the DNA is TGTGCCAGCAGCCCGGGACAGGGGTATAATGAAAAACTGTTTTTT. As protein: CASSPGQGYNEKLFF. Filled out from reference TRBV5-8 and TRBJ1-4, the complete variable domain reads EAGVTQSPTHLIKTRGQQATLRCSPISGHTSVYWYQQALGLGLQFLLWYDEGEERNRGNFPPRFSGRQFPNYSSELNVNALELEDSALYLCASSPGQGYNEKLFFGSGTQLSVL.

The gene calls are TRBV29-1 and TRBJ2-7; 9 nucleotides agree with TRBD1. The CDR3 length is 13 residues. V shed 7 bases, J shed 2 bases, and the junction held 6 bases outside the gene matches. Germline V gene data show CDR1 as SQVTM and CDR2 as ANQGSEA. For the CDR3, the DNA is TGCAGCGCCGGATGGGACAGGGCCTACGAGCAGTACTTC. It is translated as CSAGWDRAYEQYF.

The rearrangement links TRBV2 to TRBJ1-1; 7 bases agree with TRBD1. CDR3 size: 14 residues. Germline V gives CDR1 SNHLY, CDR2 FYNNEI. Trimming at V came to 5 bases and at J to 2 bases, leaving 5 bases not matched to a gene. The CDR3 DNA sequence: TGTGCCAGCAGTAGACAGGGACCCAACACTGAAGCTTTCTTT. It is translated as CASSRQGPNTEAFF.

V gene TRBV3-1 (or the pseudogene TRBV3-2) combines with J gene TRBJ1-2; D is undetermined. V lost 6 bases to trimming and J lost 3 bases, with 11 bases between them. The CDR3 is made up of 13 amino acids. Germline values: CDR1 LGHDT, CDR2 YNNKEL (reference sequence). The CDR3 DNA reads TGTGCCAGCAGATCGGGCGGGGACTATGGCTACACCTTC. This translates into CASRSGGDYGYTF.

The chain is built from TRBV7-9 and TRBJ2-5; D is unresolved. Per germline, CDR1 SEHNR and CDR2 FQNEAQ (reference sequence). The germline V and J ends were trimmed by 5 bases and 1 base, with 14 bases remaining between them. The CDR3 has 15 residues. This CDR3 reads CASSPSRQTQETQYF. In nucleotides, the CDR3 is TGTGCCAGCAGCCCTAGTCGGCAGACCCAAGAGACCCAGTACTTC.

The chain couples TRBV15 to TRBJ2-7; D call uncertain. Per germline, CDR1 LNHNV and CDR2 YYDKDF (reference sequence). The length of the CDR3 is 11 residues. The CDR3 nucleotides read TGTGCTCCAGGTTCCCCCTACGAGCAGTACTTC. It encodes CAPGSPYEQYF.

This chain's CDR3 is CASSLGPAADTQYF. The CDR3 DNA reads TGTGCCAGCAGCTTAGGGCCGGCTGCAGATACGCAGTATTTT. This chain links TRBV7-3 with TRBJ2-3; D is ambiguous. This CDR3 is built from 14 residues. V lost 2 bases to trimming and J lost 4 bases, with 10 bases between them. CDR1 is SGHTA and CDR2 is FQGTGA in the germline V gene.

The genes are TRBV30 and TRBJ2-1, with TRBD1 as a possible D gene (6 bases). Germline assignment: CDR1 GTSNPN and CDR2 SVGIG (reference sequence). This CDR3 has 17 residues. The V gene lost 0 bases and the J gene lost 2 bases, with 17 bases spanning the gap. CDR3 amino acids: CAWSVGGRVPAYNEQFF. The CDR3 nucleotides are TGTGCCTGGAGTGTAGGGGGACGTGTTCCCGCCTACAATGAGCAGTTCTTC.

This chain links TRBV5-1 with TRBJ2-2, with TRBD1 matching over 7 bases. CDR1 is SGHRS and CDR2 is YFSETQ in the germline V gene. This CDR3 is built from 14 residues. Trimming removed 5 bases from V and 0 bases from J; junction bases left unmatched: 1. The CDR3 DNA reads TGCGCCAGCAGGGGGACAGCGAACACCGGGGAGCTGTTTTTT. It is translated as CASRGTANTGELFF.

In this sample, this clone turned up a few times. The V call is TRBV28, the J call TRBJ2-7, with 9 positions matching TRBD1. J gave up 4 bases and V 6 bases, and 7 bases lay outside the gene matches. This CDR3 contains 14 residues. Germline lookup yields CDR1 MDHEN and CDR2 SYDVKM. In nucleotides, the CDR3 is TGTGCCAGCAGAGGGACAGGGAGAAATTACGAGCAGTACTTC. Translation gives CASRGTGRNYEQYF.

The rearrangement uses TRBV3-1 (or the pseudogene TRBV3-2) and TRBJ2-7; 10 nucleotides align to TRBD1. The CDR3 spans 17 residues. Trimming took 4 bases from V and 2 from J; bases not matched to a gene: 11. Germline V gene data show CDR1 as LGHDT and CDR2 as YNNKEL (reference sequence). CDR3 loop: CASSPGTGAISAYEQYF. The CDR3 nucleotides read TGTGCCAGCAGCCCCGGGACAGGGGCAATTAGCGCCTACGAGCAGTACTTC.

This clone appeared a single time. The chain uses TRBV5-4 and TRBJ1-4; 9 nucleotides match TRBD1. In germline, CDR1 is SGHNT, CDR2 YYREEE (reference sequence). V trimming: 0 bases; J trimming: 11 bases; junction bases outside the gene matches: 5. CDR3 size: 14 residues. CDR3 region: CASSLGGQGGKLFF. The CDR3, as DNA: TGTGCCAGCAGCTTGGGGGGACAGGGTGGGAAACTGTTTTTT. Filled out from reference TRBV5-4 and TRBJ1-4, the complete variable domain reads ETGVTQSPTHLIKTRGQQVTLRCSSQSGHNTVSWYQQALGQGPQFIFQYYREEENGRGNFPPRFSGLQFPNYSSELNVNALELDDSALYLCASSLGGQGGKLFFGSGTQLSVL.

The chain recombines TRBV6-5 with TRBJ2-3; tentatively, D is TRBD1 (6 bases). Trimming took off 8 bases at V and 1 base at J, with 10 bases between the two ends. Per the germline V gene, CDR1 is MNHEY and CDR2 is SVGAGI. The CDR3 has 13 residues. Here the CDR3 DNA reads TGTGCCAGCCGGGACACGGGCACAGATACGCAGTATTTT. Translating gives CASRDTGTDTQYF.

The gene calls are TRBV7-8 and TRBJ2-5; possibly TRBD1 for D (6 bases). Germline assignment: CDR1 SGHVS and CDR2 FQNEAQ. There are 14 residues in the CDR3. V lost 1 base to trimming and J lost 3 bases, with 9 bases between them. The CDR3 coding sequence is TGTGCCAGCAGCTTAGGGCACAGGGAAGAGACCCAGTACTTC. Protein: CASSLGHREETQYF.

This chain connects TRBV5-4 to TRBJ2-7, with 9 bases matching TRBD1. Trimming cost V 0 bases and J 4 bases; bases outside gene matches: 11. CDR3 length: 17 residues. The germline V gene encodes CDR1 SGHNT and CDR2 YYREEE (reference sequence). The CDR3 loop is CASSLGIGGQGYYEQYF. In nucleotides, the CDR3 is TGTGCCAGCAGCTTGGGAATCGGGGGACAGGGCTATTACGAGCAGTACTTC.

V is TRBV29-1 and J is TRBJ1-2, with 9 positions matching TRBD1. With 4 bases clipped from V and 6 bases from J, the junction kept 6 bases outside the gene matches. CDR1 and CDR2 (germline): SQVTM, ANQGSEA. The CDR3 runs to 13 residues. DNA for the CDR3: TGCAGCGTTGTGGGGACAGGGACGAATGGCTACACCTTC. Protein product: CSVVGTGTNGYTF.